This T cell receptor (beta chain) was sequenced in a study of glioma-infiltrating T cells. Germline CDR1 reads SGHTA; CDR2 reads FQGNSA. CDR3 size: 15 residues. Findings of the study overall: Only very few CDR3 sequences appeared in both tissue and blood. Gliomas, especially low-grade, showed above-expected tissue-blood divergence; non-neoplastic patients showed below.

As regards this clonotype: Its specificity is not known. The germline gene is not matched at one end of the junction; a read error may be the cause.

Amplification of TCR alpha and beta CDR3 regions from RNA used iRepertoire nested multiplex PCR. Tissue mRNA or PBMC total RNA, roughly 85-450 ng, went into one-step reverse transcription and amplification. In TCRdb, the multiplex PCR reads were re-called with MiXCR into one record per CDR3 protein. The sample has approximately 90,000 distinct CDR3 sequences, around 23% seen once. The source of this sequence is a human donor with low-grade glioma or glioblastoma, undergoing nonglioma brain surgery, or in good health (not recorded which). Sequenced: glioma tissue, nonneoplastic brain tissue, or PBMCs (not recorded which). The J gene is TRBJ1-5, the V gene TRBV7-2; TRBD1 might be the D (5 bases). Here the CDR3 reads CASSLGAGFYQPHHF. The CDR3, as DNA: TGTGCCAGCAGCTTAGGAGCAGGGTTCTATCAGCCCCATCATTTT.